The TCR beta chain under discussion was sequenced for a study of CD8 T cells in Susac syndrome. RNA was extracted with the RNeasy kit, and a quantity of roughly 0.45 to 1 ug was reverse transcribed using random hexamers. TCRdb re-called the immunoSEQ multiplex PCR reads with MiXCR, one entry per CDR3 protein. This sample carries roughly 180,000 distinct CDR3 sequences, just under 95% of them seen once, and the ten largest clones take approximately 0.099%. Trimming cost V 3 bases and J 11 bases, with 16 bases left between them. Germline V gene sequence: CDR1 KGHSH, CDR2 LQKENI. The CDR3 contains 13 residues. Negative isolation was applied to CD8+ and CD4+ T cells, and FACS enrichment was applied to TEMRA cells.

Specimen: CD4+ T cells from PBMCs. This chain links TRBV18 with TRBJ1-2, with D unresolved. This TCR was sampled from a human donor with Susac syndrome. The CDR3 region has the DNA TGTGCCAGCTCACCGCGAAACACGGAGCTTTACACCTTC. Translating it yields CASSPRNTELYTF.